This T cell receptor (beta chain) was identified during a study of HIV-infected patients and healthy controls. This clonotype occurred many times. No cell fractionation was done, so the repertoire covers all unsorted peripheral blood T cells. Germline lookup yields CDR1 DFQATT and CDR2 SNEGSKA (reference sequence). V lost 0 bases and J 5 bases, leaving 11 bases between the germline ends. This CDR3 region has 13 residues. cDNA was made from 400 to 500 ng RNA using alpha and beta constant primers. Separate chain-specific third strand synthesis with multiplexing indices produced the alpha and beta libraries. TCRdb reanalysed the 5' RACE reads using MiXCR and keeps one entry per CDR3 protein. The sample consists of around 19,000 distinct CDR3 sequences, 8.9% of them appearing once.

V is TRBV20-1 and J is TRBJ2-7, with D unresolved. Specimen: blood. The sequence came from an adult in good health. The CDR3 is CSAREPPGNEQYF. The CDR3 DNA reads as TGCAGTGCTAGAGAGCCCCCGGGCAACGAGCAGTACTTC.